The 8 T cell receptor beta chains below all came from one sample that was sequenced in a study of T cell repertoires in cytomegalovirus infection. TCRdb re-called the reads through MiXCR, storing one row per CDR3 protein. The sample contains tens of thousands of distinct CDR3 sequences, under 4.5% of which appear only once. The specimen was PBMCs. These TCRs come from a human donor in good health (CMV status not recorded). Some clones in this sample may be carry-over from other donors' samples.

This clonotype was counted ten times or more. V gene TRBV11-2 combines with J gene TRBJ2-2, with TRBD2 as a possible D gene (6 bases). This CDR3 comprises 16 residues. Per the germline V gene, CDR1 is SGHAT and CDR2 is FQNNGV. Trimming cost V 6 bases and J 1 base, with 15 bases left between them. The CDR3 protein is CASSKRGLGNTGELFF. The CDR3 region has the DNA TGTGCCAGCAGTAAAAGGGGACTGGGGAACACCGGGGAGCTGTTTTTT.

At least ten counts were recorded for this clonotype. The CDR3 DNA reads as TGTGCCAGCAGCCGCGGGGGGACATCCATCGGAGATACGCAGTATTTT. This translates into CASSRGGTSIGDTQYF. The chain links TRBV7-2 to TRBJ2-3, with 8 bases lining up with TRBD2. Germline trimming cut 5 bases from V and 5 bases from J; bases unmatched to any gene: 12. The V gene's germline CDR1 is SGHTA and CDR2 FQGNSA. The CDR3 totals 16 residues.

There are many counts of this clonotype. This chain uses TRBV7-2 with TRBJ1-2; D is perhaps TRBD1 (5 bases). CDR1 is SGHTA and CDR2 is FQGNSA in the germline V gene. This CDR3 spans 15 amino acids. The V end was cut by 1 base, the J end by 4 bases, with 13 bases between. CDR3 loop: CASSLGGRVTYGYTF. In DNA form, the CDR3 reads TGTGCCAGCAGCTTAGGCGGCAGGGTTACCTATGGCTACACCTTC.

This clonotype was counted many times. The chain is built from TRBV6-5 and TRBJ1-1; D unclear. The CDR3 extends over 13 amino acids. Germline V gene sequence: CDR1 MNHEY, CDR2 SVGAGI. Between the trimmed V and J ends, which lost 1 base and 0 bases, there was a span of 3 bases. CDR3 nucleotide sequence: TGTGCCAGCAGTTACTACCTGAACACTGAAGCTTTCTTT. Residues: CASSYYLNTEAFF.

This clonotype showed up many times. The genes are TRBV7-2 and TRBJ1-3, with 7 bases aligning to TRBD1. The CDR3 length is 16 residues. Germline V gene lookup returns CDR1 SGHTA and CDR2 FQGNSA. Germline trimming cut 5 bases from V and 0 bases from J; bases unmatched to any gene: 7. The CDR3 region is CASSRDRAVSGNTIYF. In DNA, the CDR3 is TGTGCCAGCAGCCGCGACAGGGCAGTCTCTGGAAACACCATATATTTT. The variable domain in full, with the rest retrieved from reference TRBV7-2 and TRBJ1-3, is GAGVSQSPSNKVTEKGKDVELRCDPISGHTALYWYRQSLGQGLEFLIYFQGNSAPDKSGLPSDRFSAERTGGSVSTLTIQRTQQEDSAVYLCASSRDRAVSGNTIYFGEGSWLTVV.

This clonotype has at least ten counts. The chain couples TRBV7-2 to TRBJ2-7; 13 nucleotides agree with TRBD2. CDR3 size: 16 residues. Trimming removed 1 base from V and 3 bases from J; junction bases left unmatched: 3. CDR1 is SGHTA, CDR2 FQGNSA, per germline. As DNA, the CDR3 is TGTGCCAGCAGCTTAGTACTAGCGGGGGGGAACTACGAGCAGTACTTC. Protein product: CASSLVLAGGNYEQYF.

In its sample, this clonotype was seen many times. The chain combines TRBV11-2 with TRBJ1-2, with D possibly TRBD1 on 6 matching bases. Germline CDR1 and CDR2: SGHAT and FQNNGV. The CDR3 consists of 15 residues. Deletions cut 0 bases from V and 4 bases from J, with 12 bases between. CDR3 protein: CASSLDVSTGYGYTF. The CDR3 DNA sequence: TGTGCCAGCAGCTTAGATGTTTCGACAGGCTATGGCTACACCTTC.

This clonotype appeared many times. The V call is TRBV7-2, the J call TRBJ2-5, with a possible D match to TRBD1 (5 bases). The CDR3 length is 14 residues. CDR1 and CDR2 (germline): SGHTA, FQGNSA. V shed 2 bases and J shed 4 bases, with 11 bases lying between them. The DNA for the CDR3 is TGTGCCAGCAGCTTATCTCAGGGATCAGAGACCCAGTACTTC. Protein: CASSLSQGSETQYF. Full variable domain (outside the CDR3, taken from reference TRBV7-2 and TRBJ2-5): GAGVSQSPSNKVTEKGKDVELRCDPISGHTALYWYRQSLGQGLEFLIYFQGNSAPDKSGLPSDRFSAERTGGSVSTLTIQRTQQEDSAVYLCASSLSQGSETQYFGPGTRLLVL.